This T cell receptor beta chain was retrieved from a study of cytomegalovirus exposure and HLA in healthy donors. Study-level results: A few of the chains that were CMV-associated were confirmed in vitro to be specific for CMV antigens.

Healthy bone marrow donors formed the donor group. The CDR3 extends over 13 amino acids. Germline V gives CDR1 MNHEY, CDR2 SMNVEV (reference sequence). V dropped 2 bases and J dropped 4 bases, with 8 bases sitting between them. The primer mix had 60 Vbeta and 13 Jbeta primers. Produced via immunoSEQ multiplex PCR; TCRdb's table is partial and in-frame only. The table includes approximately 150,000 clones, approximately 80% detected once. The count of this clone is one. The antigen remains undetermined. The same CDR3 arises from other DNA sequences in this sample as well. The sample taken for sequencing was PBMCs. This clonotype was obtained from a female donor in good health and CMV-seronegative. The chain has TRBV27 and TRBJ1-1; D possibly corresponds to TRBD1 (5 bases). CDR3 in DNA: TGTGCCAGCAGTTTAGGGGGGATCACTGAAGCTTTCTTT. This codes for CASSLGGITEAFF.